This T cell receptor (beta chain) stems from a study of PD-L1 blockade in urothelial cancer. Study at large: Analyses used blood from 3 weeks (second dose) and 6 weeks after treatment start.

V was clipped by 5 bases and J by 4 bases, with 15 bases between them. There are 15 residues in the CDR3. CDR1 is SGHVS and CDR2 is FQNEAQ in the germline V gene. The data were produced by immunoSEQ multiplex PCR, yet TCRdb's version contains in-frame clones alone and is incomplete. The table records roughly 50,000 clones, about 85% of them present only once. This clone qualifies as medium-sized. Between 1 and 8 samples per patient were obtained, pretreatment and on-treatment. Sequenced material: PBMCs, taken around atezolizumab (anti-PD-L1) treatment. This clonotype originated in a man in his 60s with urothelial cancer. The rearrangement joins TRBV7-8 to TRBJ1-3; tentative D call: TRBD1 (6 bases). The CDR3: CASSHGQYSGNTIYF. The CDR3 DNA sequence: TGTGCCAGCAGCCATGGACAGTATTCAGGAAACACCATATATTTT. Looking up the rest from reference TRBV7-8 and TRBJ1-3 gives the full variable domain: GAGVSQSPRYKVAKRGQDVALRCDPISGHVSLFWYQQALGQGPEFLTYFQNEAQLDKSGLPSDRFFAERPEGSVSTLKIQRTQQEDSAVYLCASSHGQYSGNTIYFGEGSWLTVV.